This T cell receptor beta chain appears in the sequencing data of a study of T-cell reconstitution after alpha-beta-depleted transplantation in children. For this clonotype: Its antigen is not known.

Findings and limits, study-wide: One year post-transplant, T-cell counts and diversity were largely derived from T cells produced anew. Recipient T cells and thymic progenitors that survived gave rise to the high TCRbeta diversity observed at day 60 in some patients. Reportedly, roughly two months post-transplant, alpha-beta T cells arose from several hundred expanded graft clones.

TCRbeta library preparation incorporated unique molecular identifiers. Each CDR3 protein gets one entry after TCRdb re-called the PCR reads with MiXCR. The sample carries a few hundred thousand distinct CDR3 sequences, over 10% recorded once. CDR1 MNHEY and CDR2 SVGAGI come from the germline V gene. V lost 1 base to trimming and J lost 0 bases; unmatched junction nucleotides: 6. The CDR3 has 18 residues. The V and J genes are TRBV6-5 and TRBJ2-1, with TRBD2 matching 10 bases. Sample: PBMCs, mostly from graft donor cells, taken 360 days after TCRalphabeta/CD19-depleted stem cell transplant. The clonotype comes from a male patient under 18 who had a stem cell transplant for acute myeloid leukemia, so the T cells may come from the graft donor. The CDR3 DNA is TGTGCCAGCAGTTACTTCTGGCCTAGCGGGAGCTCCTACAATGAGCAGTTCTTC. Translating gives CASSYFWPSGSSYNEQFF.